This T cell receptor (beta chain) was identified in a study of T cell repertoires in cytomegalovirus infection (dated by TCRdb to about 2019). As for the study more broadly: Because public TCR beta signatures pointed to carriage of CMV infection together with the matching HLA type, the HLA type of each donor mattered for the analysis. The study at large found these results: Cumulative frequency of public TCR beta family members discriminated carriers of CMV infection plus the relevant HLA type in this cohort and an independent roughly 330-donor cohort. The ex vivo response was dominated by HLA-C-restricted CMV-specific TCR beta clonotypes, which also provided the single most frequent clonotype in two of eight donors.

The cysteine opens and the phenylalanine closes a CDR3 of 14 amino acids. Only the CDR3 part of the read is kept: 42 bases, read in frame from the first base. Sequences SGHVS (CDR1) and FQNEAQ (CDR2) are obtained from the germline V gene. The run used an Illumina HiSeq 1500. TCRdb reprocessing: public reads trimmed at Q25 with fastp, clones called with MiXCR, in-frame beta chains kept. Entries are consolidated by CDR3 protein sequence, retaining the most common genes and DNA. Counted in this sample were some 6,100 distinct CDR3 sequences; approximately 58% of them appeared once. 70% to 90% of the sample belongs to the ten largest clones. Details on this clonotype: Its antigen remains undetermined. At one boundary the junction diverges from the germline segment, which might be a read error.

Sequencing was carried out using PBMCs, sequenced either directly or after in vitro stimulation (not recorded which). The origin of this receptor is a human donor in good health (CMV status not recorded). Some clones in this sample may be carry-over from other donors' samples. The rearrangement combines TRBV7-8 with TRBJ2-7, with the D gene call left open. The sequenced DNA: TGTGCCAGCAGCGTTACCACCCCTGGCGACGATCAGTACTTC. Protein translation: CASSVTTPGDDQYF.